This T cell receptor (beta chain) was sequenced in a study of T cell repertoires in cytomegalovirus infection. Overall study results and limits: Summed frequency of public TCR beta families distinguished CMV carriers with the relevant HLA.

With regard to this clonotype: The target antigen is unknown.

Trimming removed 6 bases at V and 6 bases at J, with 17 bases between. The CDR3 covers 14 residues. CDR1 and CDR2 from the germline V gene are MNHEY and SMNVEV (reference sequence). TCRdb reanalysed the reads using MiXCR and keeps one entry per CDR3 protein. Here the sample spans some 480,000 distinct CDR3 sequences, 33% being singletons. The chain is built from TRBV27 and TRBJ1-1; TRBD1 is a possible D gene (5 bases). Here the sequenced sample was cultured PBMCs, taken from culture after CMV antigen stimulation. This TCR came from a human donor in good health (CMV status not recorded). Some clones in this sample may be carry-over from other donors' samples. CDR3 loop: CASSFSGRRAEAFF. DNA for the CDR3: TGTGCCAGCAGCTTCTCAGGGAGAAGGGCTGAAGCTTTCTTT.